The present T cell receptor beta chain was sequenced within a study of a mutant IDH1 vaccine in newly diagnosed glioma. Study in general: Patients got their first vaccination 4-6 weeks after radiotherapy alone, or with temozolomide cycles. The therapy given earlier, which was standard therapy, consisted of radiotherapy, temozolomide, or both, and most of the patients received both.

As for this clone: The antigen remains unidentified.

Profiled with immunoSEQ multiplex PCR; TCRdb holds only in-frame clones, not every one. The table records tens of thousands of clones, approximately 85% of them present only once. Germline V gene data show CDR1 as MNHNS and CDR2 as SASEGT. The germline V and J ends were trimmed by 3 bases and 6 bases, with 6 bases remaining between them. The CDR3 sequence is 11 residues long. Time point reported: week 23, last vaccination. With topical imiquimod, each dose of the vaccine consisted of 300 ug of mutant IDH1 20-mer peptide. There were new WHO grade 3 or 4 astrocytomas in the donors, and these were IDH1-mutant and ATRX-lost.

This chain uses TRBV6-1 with TRBJ2-7; no reliable D call. The receptor comes from a woman aged 45-60 years with glioma. The material sequenced was PBMCs, taken from a glioma patient whose treatment included an IDH1 peptide vaccine. The CDR3, as DNA: TGTGCCAGCAGTGACGTCGGCGAGCAGTACTTC. Protein: CASSDVGEQYF.